The 17 T cell receptor beta chains listed next were all sequenced from one sample in a study of vaccination and CD4 T cells after COVID-19. Sequence data for DNA of cultured CD4+ T cells were generated by the Oncomine TCR Beta short-read assay. TCRdb used MiXCR to reprocess the PCR reads, holding one entry per CDR3 protein. The sample shows about 3,500 distinct CDR3 sequences, 16% of them seen only once. Treatment described: roughly ten-day PBMC culture with coronavirus spike peptide pools or control peptides (ViraFEST assay). Antigens of these TCRs are unknown. Sequencing used CD4+ T cells from blood, cultured in vitro. The receptors derive from a human donor who had recovered from COVID-19.

This clonotype is labeled as medium-sized. The chain combines TRBV20-1 with TRBJ2-2; 10 bases align to TRBD2. The length of the CDR3 is 14 residues. V lost 6 bases, J lost 5 bases, and 6 bases stayed unmatched. Germline CDR1 DFQATT, CDR2 SNEGSKA (reference sequence). Written as DNA, the CDR3 is TGCAGTGCACAAAGCGGGGGGGGAACCGGGGAGCTGTTTTTT. This sequence encodes CSAQSGGGTGELFF.

The sample holds a few counts of this clonotype. The rearrangement joins TRBV21-1 to TRBJ2-7; no check of the table's D call, TRBD1, against the DNA was made. TRBV21-1 is shown as a pseudogene. The CDR3 loop spans 16 amino acids. The CDR3 is CASLGTGDPPIYGEYF. The DNA of the CDR3 is TGTGCCTCTCTCGGGACAGGGGACCCTCCTATCTACGGCGAGTACTTC.

In this sample, this clonotype is medium-sized. The chain has TRBV7-9 and TRBJ2-7, with 10 bases identical to TRBD2. Unmatched junction bases numbered 8, after V lost 5 bases and J lost 4 bases. This CDR3 is built from 15 residues. In germline, CDR1 is SEHNR, CDR2 FQNEAQ (reference sequence). CDR3 loop: CASSPRASGGYEQYF. In DNA, the CDR3 is TGTGCCAGCAGCCCGAGGGCTAGCGGGGGATACGAGCAGTACTTC.

The rearrangement uses TRBV9 and TRBJ2-5; no definite D call. The V end lost 4 bases, the J end lost 2 bases, and 12 bases lay between the germline ends. Germline V gene sequence: CDR1 SGDLS, CDR2 YYNGEE. This CDR3 comprises 14 residues. CDR3 sequence reads: CASSLGFAQETQYF. The CDR3 region has the DNA TGTGCCAGCAGCCTCGGATTCGCGCAAGAGACCCAGTACTTC.

This clonotype was counted only a few times. This rearrangement joins TRBV6-1 to TRBJ1-1; D call uncertain. The CDR3 loop spans 14 amino acids. Between the trimmed V and J ends, which lost 6 bases and 0 bases, there was a span of 11 bases. Germline V gene sequence: CDR1 MNHNS, CDR2 SASEGT. CDR3 amino acids: CASRGITVNTEAFF. CDR3 nucleotide sequence: TGTGCCAGCAGAGGGATTACAGTGAACACTGAAGCTTTCTTT.

This chain joins TRBV4-1 and TRBJ1-4; D is perhaps TRBD1 (5 bases). CDR3 length: 15 residues. CDR1 and CDR2 from the germline V gene are MGHRA and YSYEKL. Trimming took 0 bases from V and 4 from J, leaving 9 bases between them. This CDR3 reads CASSQDPGVNEKLFF. In nucleotides, the CDR3 is TGCGCCAGCAGCCAAGATCCGGGGGTTAATGAAAAACTGTTTTTT.

This clonotype was counted only a few times. The chain employs TRBV29-1 and TRBJ2-7; a possible D gene is TRBD1 (6 bases). Between the trimmed V and J ends, which lost 2 bases and 4 bases, there was a span of 12 bases. There are 13 residues in the CDR3. CDR1 and CDR2 from the germline V gene are SQVTM and ANQGSEA. In DNA form, the CDR3 reads TGCAGCGTTGAACTACAGGGTACGTACGAGCAGTACTTC. This sequence encodes CSVELQGTYEQYF.

This clonotype ranks as medium-sized. This rearrangement joins TRBV25-1 to TRBJ2-5; the D call may be TRBD1 or TRBD2 (5 bases each). In germline, CDR1 is MGHDK, CDR2 SYGVNS. The V gene lost 6 bases and the J gene lost 5 bases, with 13 bases spanning the gap. CDR3 length: 13 amino acids. CDR3 sequence: CASSWRSGETQYF. The CDR3 nucleotides read TGTGCCAGCAGCTGGAGGTCAGGGGAGACCCAGTACTTC.

The chain has TRBV5-8 and TRBJ2-7, with D unresolved. CDR3 size: 11 residues. From germline, CDR1 is SGHTS and CDR2 YDEGEE. Trimming pared 1 base from V and 3 bases from J, leaving 2 bases between. The CDR3 loop reads CASSLHYEQYF. The CDR3, as DNA: TGTGCCAGCAGCTTGCACTACGAGCAGTACTTC.

The table lists this clonotype with a few counts. The chain employs TRBV7-9 and TRBJ1-2, with 10 bases aligning to TRBD1. Trimming took 5 bases from V and 8 from J; bases not matched to a gene: 5. Germline V gene lookup returns CDR1 SEHNR and CDR2 FQNEAQ (reference sequence). This CDR3 contains 13 residues. DNA of the CDR3: TGTGCCAGCAGCATCCGGGACAGGGGCGGCTACACCTTC. Translation gives CASSIRDRGGYTF.

The V and J genes are TRBV15 and TRBJ1-2, with no clear D. Looked up from germline, CDR1 is LNHNV and CDR2 is YYDKDF (reference sequence). The CDR3 covers 14 residues. V gave up 0 bases and J gave up 1 base, with 6 bases separating them. CDR3 sequence: CATSRDPLNYGYTF. As DNA, the CDR3 is TGTGCCACCAGCAGAGATCCCCTTAACTATGGCTACACCTTC.

This chain connects TRBV12-3 or TRBV12-4 to TRBJ2-1, with a possible D match to TRBD2 (8 bases). The CDR3 is 15 residues long. The V and J ends lost 7 bases and 7 bases respectively, with 20 bases between them. DNA for the CDR3: TGTGCCAGCATTCTAGGGACAGCGGGGGTGAATGAGCAGTTCTTC. Amino acid sequence: CASILGTAGVNEQFF.

This clonotype is termed medium-sized (0.01 to 0.1%). The J gene is TRBJ1-2, the V gene TRBV18; D not resolved. The CDR3 sequence is 13 residues long. The germline V gene has CDR1 KGHSH and CDR2 LQKENI. V lost 1 base and J 3 bases, leaving 6 bases between the germline ends. The CDR3 spells CASSPQTDYGYTF. DNA of the CDR3: TGTGCCAGCTCACCACAAACGGACTATGGCTACACCTTC. The entire variable domain, with the rest obtained from reference TRBV18 and TRBJ1-2, is as follows: NAGVMQNPRHLVRRRGQEARLRCSPMKGHSHVYWYRQLPEEGLKFMVYLQKENIIDESGMPKERFSAEFPKEGPSILRIQQVVRGDSAAYFCASSPQTDYGYTFGSGTRLTVV.

The J gene is TRBJ1-5, the V gene TRBV11-2; D unresolved. The CDR3 loop spans 16 amino acids. The V gene lost 1 base and the J gene lost 0 bases, with 10 bases spanning the gap. Germline CDR1 reads SGHAT; CDR2 reads FQNNGV. The CDR3 DNA sequence: TGTGCCAGCAGCTTAGTTTCGGGATATAGCAATCAGCCCCAGCATTTT. It codes for CASSLVSGYSNQPQHF.

The DNA of the CDR3 is TGTGCCAGTATCACCCCCAACTATGGCTACACCTTC. It is translated as CASITPNYGYTF. The chain has TRBV19 and TRBJ1-2; D ambiguous. Germline CDR1 reads LNHDA; CDR2 reads SQIVND (reference sequence). V shed 7 bases and J shed 2 bases, with 8 bases lying between them. There are 12 residues in the CDR3.

About this clonotype: Because the CDR3's place on the DNA is in doubt, the DNA is left out and the CDR3 is given as listed by TCRdb. The chain carries TRBV7-5 and TRBJ1-2. TRBV7-5 is deemed a pseudogene. The CDR3 sequence runs 17 residues, both termini included. CDR3 loop: CISVSEARRVTVYGYTF.

This clonotype qualifies as medium-sized. The chain has TRBV5-5 and TRBJ1-2, with D uncertain. Per the germline V gene, CDR1 is SGHKS and CDR2 is YYEKEE (reference sequence). V was trimmed by 0 bases and J by 2 bases, leaving 11 bases between them. The CDR3 contains 15 residues. Written as DNA, the CDR3 is TGTGCCAGCAGCTTGGAGCGACTCGGGAACTATGGCTACACCTTC. Its protein is CASSLERLGNYGYTF.